A selection of T cell receptor beta chains follows, all from one sample in a study of blood T cells in healthy people across ages. Each CDR3 protein gets one entry after TCRdb re-called the 5' RACE reads with MiXCR. The sample yields some 1 million distinct CDR3 sequences, more than 40% seen once. The sequenced material came from blood. These TCRs come from a woman aged 60-70 years in good health. The CDR3 runs from the conserved cysteine through the conserved F or W. The D gene is left open where the match is weak. Size values are once, few and many counts, or a class for expanded clones, and some rows have none.

len	v_gene	d_gene	abundance	j_gene	CDR3nt	CDR3aa
15	TRBV6-2/TRBV6-3	TRBD1	.	TRBJ2-1	TGTGCCAGCACCCCACTTCGGACAGGGGGGAATGAGCAGTTCTTC	CASTPLRTGGNEQFF
15	TRBV9	TRBD1	few	TRBJ2-7	TGTGCCAGCAGCGCCCCGGGACAGGGCAGAAGCGAGCAGTACTTC	CASSAPGQGRSEQYF
17	TRBV4-2	TRBD2	.	TRBJ2-1	TGTGCCAGCAGCCAAGACAGACGGACTAGCGGGTACAATGAGCAGTTCTTC	CASSQDRRTSGYNEQFF
13	TRBV6-1	.	.	TRBJ1-1	TGTGCCACTTGGCGGGGGGGTCACACTGAAGCTTTCTTT	CATWRGGHTEAFF
11	TRBV29-1	.	few	TRBJ2-1	TGCAGCGTTGAAGCTGGGTATGAGCAGTTCTTC	CSVEAGYEQFF
17	TRBV7-2	.	many	TRBJ2-5	TGTGCCAGCAGCTTAGATCGGGTGGGACCACGCGGAGGGACCCAGTACTTC	CASSLDRVGPRGGTQYF
16	TRBV4-1	TRBD2	once	TRBJ2-3	TGCGCCAGCAGCGGATCGGGCGGGAGGGTCTCAGATACGCAGTATTTT	CASSGSGGRVSDTQYF
14	TRBV12-3/TRBV12-4	TRBD2	.	TRBJ2-1	TGTGCCAGCAGCTTGAGGACTAGTCGCGGTGAGCAGTTCTTC	CASSLRTSRGEQFF
16	TRBV7-2	.	few	TRBJ1-2	TGTGCCAGCAGCTGGGTAGGGTTGGGGGCCGTGGATGGCTACACCTTC	CASSWVGLGAVDGYTF
17	TRBV19	TRBD2	.	TRBJ2-1	TGTGCCAGTAGCGTCGGGACTAGCGGGAGCCCCTACAATGAGCAGTTCTTC	CASSVGTSGSPYNEQFF
16	TRBV9	TRBD1	.	TRBJ2-3	TGTGCCAGCAGCGTAGACCGGGACAGGTTCACAGATACGCAGTATTTT	CASSVDRDRFTDTQYF